The TCR beta chain under discussion was sequenced for a study of OX40 agonist ivuxolimab in advanced cancers. V was trimmed by 4 bases and J by 2 bases, leaving 8 bases between them. Germline loops: CDR1 WNHNN, CDR2 SYGVQD (reference sequence). This CDR3 has 14 amino acids. Clones were sequenced by immunoSEQ multiplex PCR, and TCRdb holds only the in-frame ones, with some missing. Here the sample spans approximately 76,000 clones, approximately 85% being singletons. Sequenced material: CD4+ or CD8+ T cells sorted from blood, taken in a trial of the OX40 agonist ivuxolimab. The clonotype comes from an adult with an advanced solid tumor such as melanoma, head and neck, liver or kidney cancer. The V gene is TRBV10-1, the J gene TRBJ2-2; possibly TRBD1 for D (5 bases). The CDR3 DNA reads as TGCGCCAGCAGTGTCCAGGGCAACACCGGGGAGCTGTTTTTT. The encoded protein is CASSVQGNTGELFF.